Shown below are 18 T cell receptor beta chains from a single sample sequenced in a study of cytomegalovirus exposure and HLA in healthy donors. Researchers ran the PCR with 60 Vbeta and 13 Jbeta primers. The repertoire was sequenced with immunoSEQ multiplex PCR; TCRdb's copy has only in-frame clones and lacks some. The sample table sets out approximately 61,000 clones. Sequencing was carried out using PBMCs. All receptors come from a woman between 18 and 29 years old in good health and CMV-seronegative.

The CDR3 reads CASSRETQETQYF. CDR3 sequence (DNA): TGCGCCAGCAGCCGGGAGACTCAAGAGACCCAGTACTTC. The chain carries TRBV5-1 and TRBJ2-5; TRBD2 is a possible D gene (6 bases). CDR3 length equals 13 residues. V lost 4 bases, J lost 2 bases, and 9 bases lay in between. Germline lookup yields CDR1 SGHRS and CDR2 YFSETQ.

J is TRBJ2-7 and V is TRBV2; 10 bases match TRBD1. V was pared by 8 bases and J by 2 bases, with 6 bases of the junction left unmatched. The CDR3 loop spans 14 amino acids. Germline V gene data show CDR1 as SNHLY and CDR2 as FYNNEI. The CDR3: CASRQGARTYEQYF. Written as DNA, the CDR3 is TGTGCCAGCCGACAGGGGGCGCGCACCTACGAGCAGTACTTC.

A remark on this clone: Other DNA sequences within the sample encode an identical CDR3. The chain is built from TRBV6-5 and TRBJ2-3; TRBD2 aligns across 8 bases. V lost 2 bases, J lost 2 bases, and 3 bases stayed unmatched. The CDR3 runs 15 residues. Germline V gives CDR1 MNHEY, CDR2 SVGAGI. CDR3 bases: TGTGCCAGCAGTTACAAAGCGGGGGACACAGATACGCAGTATTTT. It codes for CASSYKAGDTDTQYF.

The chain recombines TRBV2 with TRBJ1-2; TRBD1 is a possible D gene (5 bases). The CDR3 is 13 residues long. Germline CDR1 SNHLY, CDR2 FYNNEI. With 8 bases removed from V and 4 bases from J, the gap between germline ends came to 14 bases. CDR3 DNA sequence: TGTGCCAGCTCAATCCCTCAGGGCTATGGCTACACCTTC. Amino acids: CASSIPQGYGYTF.

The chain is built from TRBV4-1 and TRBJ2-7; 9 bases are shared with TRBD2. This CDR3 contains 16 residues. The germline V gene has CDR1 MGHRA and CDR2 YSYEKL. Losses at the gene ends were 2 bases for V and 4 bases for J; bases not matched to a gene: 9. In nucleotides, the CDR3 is TGCGCCAGCAGCCAAACGTCGACTAGCGGAACTTACGAGCAGTACTTC. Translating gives CASSQTSTSGTYEQYF.

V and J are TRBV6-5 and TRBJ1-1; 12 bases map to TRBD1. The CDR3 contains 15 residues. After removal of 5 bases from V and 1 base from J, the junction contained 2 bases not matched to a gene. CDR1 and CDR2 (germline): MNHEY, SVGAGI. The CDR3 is CASSPGQGANTEAFF. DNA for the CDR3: TGTGCCAGCAGTCCGGGACAGGGGGCGAACACTGAAGCTTTCTTT.

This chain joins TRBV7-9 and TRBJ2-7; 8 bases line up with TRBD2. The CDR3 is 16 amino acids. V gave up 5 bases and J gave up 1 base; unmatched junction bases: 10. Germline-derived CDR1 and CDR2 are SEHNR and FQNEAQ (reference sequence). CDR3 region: CASSLGSGAISYEQYF. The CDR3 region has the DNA TGTGCCAGCAGCCTCGGTAGCGGGGCGATATCCTACGAGCAGTACTTC.

The CDR3 nucleotides are TGTGCCAGCAGCCTCTTCGCCGGGGAGGGTGAGCAGTACTTC. Translation: CASSLFAGEGEQYF. The chain has TRBV7-9 and TRBJ2-7; TRBD2 matches 7 bases. Trimming took 5 bases from V and 7 from J; bases not matched to a gene: 11. Germline CDR1 and CDR2: SEHNR and FQNEAQ (reference sequence). The CDR3 is 14 amino acids.

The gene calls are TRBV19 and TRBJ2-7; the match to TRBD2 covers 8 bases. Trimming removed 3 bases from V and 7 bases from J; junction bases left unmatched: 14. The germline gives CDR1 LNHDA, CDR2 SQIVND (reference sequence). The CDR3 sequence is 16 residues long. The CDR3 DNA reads TGTGCCAGTAGTATCCGGGAGGGAGGGACTGCGCGAGAGCAGTACTTC. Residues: CASSIREGGTAREQYF. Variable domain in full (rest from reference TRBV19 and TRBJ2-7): DGGITQSPKYLFRKEGQNVTLSCEQNLNHDAMYWYRQDPGQGLRLIYYSQIVNDFQKGDIAEGYSVSREKKESFPLTVTSAQKNPTAFYLCASSIREGGTAREQYFGPGTRLTVT.

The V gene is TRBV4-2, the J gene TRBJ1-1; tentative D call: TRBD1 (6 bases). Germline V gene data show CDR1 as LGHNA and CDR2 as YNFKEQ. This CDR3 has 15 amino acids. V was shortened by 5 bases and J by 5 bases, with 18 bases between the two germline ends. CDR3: CASSSGTTIDTEAFF. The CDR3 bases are TGTGCCAGCAGCTCCGGGACAACGATAGATACTGAAGCTTTCTTT.

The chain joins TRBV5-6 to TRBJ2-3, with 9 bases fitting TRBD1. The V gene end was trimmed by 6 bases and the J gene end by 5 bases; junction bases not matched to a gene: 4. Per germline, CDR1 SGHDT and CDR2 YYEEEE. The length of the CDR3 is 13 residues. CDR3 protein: CASTTGGGDTQYF. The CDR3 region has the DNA TGTGCCAGCACTACAGGGGGCGGAGATACGCAGTATTTT.

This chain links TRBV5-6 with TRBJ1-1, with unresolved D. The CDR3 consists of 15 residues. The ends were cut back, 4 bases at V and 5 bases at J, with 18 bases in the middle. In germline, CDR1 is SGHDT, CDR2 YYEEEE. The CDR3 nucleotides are TGTGCCAGCAGCCAGATTATGGAAGGAGGAACTGAAGCTTTCTTT. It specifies CASSQIMEGGTEAFF.

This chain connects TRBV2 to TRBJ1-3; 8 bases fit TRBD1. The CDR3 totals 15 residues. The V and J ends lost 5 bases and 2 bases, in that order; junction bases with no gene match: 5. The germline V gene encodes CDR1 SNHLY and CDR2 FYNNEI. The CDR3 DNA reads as TGTGCCAGCAGTATGGACAGGGTCGCTGGAAACACCATATATTTT. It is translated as CASSMDRVAGNTIYF.

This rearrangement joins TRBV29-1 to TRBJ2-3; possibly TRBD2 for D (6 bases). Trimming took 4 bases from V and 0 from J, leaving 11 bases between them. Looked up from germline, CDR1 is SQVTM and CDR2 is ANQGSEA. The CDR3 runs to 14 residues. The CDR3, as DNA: TGCAGCGTTGCCAGCGGGTCTAGCACAGATACGCAGTATTTT. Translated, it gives CSVASGSSTDTQYF.

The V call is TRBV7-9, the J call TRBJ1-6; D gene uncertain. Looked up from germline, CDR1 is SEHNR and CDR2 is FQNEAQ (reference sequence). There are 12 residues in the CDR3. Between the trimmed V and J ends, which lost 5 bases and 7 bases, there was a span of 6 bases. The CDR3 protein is CASSPSNSPLHF. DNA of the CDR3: TGTGCCAGCAGCCCTTCGAATTCACCCCTCCACTTT.

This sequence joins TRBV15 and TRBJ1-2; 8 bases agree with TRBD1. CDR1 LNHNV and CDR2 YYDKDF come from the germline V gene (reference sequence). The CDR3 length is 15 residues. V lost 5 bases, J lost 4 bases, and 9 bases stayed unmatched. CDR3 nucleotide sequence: TGTGCCACCAGCCTCACGAGGGGGACAGGCTATGGCTACACCTTC. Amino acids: CATSLTRGTGYGYTF.

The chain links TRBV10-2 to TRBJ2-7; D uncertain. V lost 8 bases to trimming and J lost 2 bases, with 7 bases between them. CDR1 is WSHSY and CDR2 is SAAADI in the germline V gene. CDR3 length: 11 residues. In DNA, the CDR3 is TGCGCCAGCCACAGCACCTACGAGCAGTACTTC. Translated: CASHSTYEQYF.

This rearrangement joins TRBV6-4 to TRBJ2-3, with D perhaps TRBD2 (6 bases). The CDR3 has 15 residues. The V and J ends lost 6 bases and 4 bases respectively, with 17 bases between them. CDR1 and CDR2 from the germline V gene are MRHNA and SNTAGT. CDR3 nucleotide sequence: TGTGCCAGCAGCGAGGGTAGCGGAGAGGCAGATACGCAGTATTTT. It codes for CASSEGSGEADTQYF.